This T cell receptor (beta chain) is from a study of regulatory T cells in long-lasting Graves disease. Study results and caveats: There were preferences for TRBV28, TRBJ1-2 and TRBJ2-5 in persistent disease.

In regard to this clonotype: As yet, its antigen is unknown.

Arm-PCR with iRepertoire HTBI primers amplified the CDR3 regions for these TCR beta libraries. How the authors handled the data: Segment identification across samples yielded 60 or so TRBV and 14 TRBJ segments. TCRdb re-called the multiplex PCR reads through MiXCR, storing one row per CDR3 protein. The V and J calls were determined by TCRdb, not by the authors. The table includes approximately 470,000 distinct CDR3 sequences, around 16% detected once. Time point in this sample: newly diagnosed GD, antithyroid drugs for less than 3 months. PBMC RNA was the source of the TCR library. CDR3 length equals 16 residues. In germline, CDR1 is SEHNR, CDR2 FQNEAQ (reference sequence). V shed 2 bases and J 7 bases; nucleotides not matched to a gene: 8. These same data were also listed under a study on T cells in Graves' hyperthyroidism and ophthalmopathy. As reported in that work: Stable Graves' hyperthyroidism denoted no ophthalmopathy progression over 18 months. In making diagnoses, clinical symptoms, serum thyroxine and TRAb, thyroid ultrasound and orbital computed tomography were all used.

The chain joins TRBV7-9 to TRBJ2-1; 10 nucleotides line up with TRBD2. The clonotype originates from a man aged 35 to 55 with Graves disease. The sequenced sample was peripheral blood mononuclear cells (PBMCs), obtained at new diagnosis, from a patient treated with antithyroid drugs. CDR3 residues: CASSLFTSGRGNEQFF. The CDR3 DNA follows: TGTGCCAGCAGCTTATTTACGAGCGGGAGGGGTAATGAGCAGTTCTTC.